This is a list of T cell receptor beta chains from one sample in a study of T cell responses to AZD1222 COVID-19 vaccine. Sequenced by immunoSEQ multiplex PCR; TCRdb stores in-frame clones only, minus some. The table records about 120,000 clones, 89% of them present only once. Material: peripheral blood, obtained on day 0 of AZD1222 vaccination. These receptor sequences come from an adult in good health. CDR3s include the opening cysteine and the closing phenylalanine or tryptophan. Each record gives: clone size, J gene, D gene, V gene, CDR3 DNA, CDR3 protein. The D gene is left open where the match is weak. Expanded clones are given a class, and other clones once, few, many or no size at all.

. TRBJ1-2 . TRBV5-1 TGCGCCAGCAGCTTGGCGGTGGAGCATGGCTACACCTTC CASSLAVEHGYTF
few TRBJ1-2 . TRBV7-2 TGTGCCAGCAGCTTAGCGTCGTCGGGGCTCTATGGCTACACCTTC CASSLASSGLYGYTF
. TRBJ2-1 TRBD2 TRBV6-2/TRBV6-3 TGTGCCAGCAGTCCCGTAGCGGGGCGATACAATGAGCAGTTCTTC CASSPVAGRYNEQFF
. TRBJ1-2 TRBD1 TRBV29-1 TGCAGCGTCCGAGGACAGGGCGAGAACACCTTC CSVRGQGENTF
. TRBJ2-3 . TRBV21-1 TGTGCCAGCAGCAAACCCGGACTAGCCGGATCTAGCACAGATACGCAGTATTTT CASSKPGLAGSSTDTQYF
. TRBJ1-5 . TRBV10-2 TGCGCCAGCAGCGTCCCGGGAATGGGGGGCAATCAGCCCCAGCATTTT CASSVPGMGGNQPQHF
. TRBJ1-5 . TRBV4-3 TGCGCCAGCAGCCAGGAACGAGGGTACCAGCCCCAGCATTTT CASSQERGYQPQHF
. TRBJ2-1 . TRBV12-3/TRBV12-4 TGTGCCAGCAGTCCGGACAGTCGGCAGTTCTTC CASSPDSRQFF
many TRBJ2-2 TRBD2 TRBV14 TGTGCCAGCAGCCATTCGGGGGGTGCCCCAAACACCGGGGAGCTGTTTTTT CASSHSGGAPNTGELFF
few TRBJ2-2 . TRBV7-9 TGTGCCAGCAGCCCTCCGCTAGGGGAGCTGTTTTTT CASSPPLGELFF
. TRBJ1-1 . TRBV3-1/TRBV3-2 TGTGCCAGCAGCCAAGGGGCAGGGTTACTGGGTGAAGCTTTCTTT CASSQGAGLLGEAFF
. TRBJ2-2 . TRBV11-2 TGTGCCAGCAGCTTCCCCATCACCGGCAGTTTAGTGTATGCCGGGGAGCTGTTTTTT CASSFPITGSLVYAGELFF
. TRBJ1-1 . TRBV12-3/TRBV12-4 TGTGCCAGCAGTTTCTCAGCCACTGAAGCTTTCTTT CASSFSATEAFF
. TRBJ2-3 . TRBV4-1 TGCGCCAGCAGCCAAGTTAACTTTATAGGACCGAGCACAGATACGCAGTATTTT CASSQVNFIGPSTDTQYF
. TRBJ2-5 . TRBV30 TGTGCCTCGAGGGGCCCCGGGGAGACCCAGTACTTC CASRGPGETQYF
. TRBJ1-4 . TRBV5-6 TGTGCCAGCAGCTTAATTTCCGGGGCCCCGGGGGCAACTAATGAAAAACTGTTTTTT CASSLISGAPGATNEKLFF
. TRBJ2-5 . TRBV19 TGTGCCAGTAGACGAGACAATTATCAAGAGACCCAGTACTTC CASRRDNYQETQYF
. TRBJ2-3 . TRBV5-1 TGCGCCAGCAGCGTGGGACACAGCACAGATACGCAGTATTTT CASSVGHSTDTQYF
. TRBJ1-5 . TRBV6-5 TGTGCCAGCTCGGGTCCCAATCAGCCCCAGCATTTT CASSGPNQPQHF
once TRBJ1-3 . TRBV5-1 TGCGCCAGCAGCTTGGGTCCCTCTGGAAACACCATATATTTT CASSLGPSGNTIYF
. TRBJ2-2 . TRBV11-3 TGTGCCAGCAGCTTCACCAGCACCGGGGAGCTGTTTTTT CASSFTSTGELFF
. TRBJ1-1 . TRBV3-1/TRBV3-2 TGTGCCAGCAGCCAAGATCTATACGGGCGCGGGACTGAAGCTTTCTTT CASSQDLYGRGTEAFF
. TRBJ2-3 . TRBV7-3 TGTGCCAGCAGCCGAACTTTGGCCCCGGGGGGCACAGATACGCAGTATTTT CASSRTLAPGGTDTQYF
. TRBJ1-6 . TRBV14 TGTGCCAGCAGCCAGGGGCCTGGGAATTCACCCCTCCACTTT CASSQGPGNSPLHF
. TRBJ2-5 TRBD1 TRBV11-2 TGTGCCAGCATCCCCGGACAGGGGGAACAAGAGACCCAGTACTTC CASIPGQGEQETQYF
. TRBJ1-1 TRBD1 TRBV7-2 TGTGCCAGCAGTTTACGGGGACAGGGACGAACTGAAGCTTTCTTT CASSLRGQGRTEAFF
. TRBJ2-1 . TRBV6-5 TGTGCCAGCAGTTCCCAGGGCGAGCAGTTCTTC CASSSQGEQFF
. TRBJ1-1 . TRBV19 TGTGCCAGTAGTATAGGAGGAGGTGCGACCACTGAAGCTTTCTTT CASSIGGGATTEAFF